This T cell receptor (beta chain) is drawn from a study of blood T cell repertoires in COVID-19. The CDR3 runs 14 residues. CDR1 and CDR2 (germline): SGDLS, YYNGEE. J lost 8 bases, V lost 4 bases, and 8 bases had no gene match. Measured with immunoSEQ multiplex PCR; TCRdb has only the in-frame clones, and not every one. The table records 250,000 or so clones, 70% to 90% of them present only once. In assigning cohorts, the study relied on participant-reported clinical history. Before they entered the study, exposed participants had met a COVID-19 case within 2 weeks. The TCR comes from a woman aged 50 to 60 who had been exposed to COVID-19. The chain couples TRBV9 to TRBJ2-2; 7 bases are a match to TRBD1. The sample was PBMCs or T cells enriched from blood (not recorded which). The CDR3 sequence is CASSTRGLVGELFF. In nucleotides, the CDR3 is TGTGCCAGCAGCACAAGGGGGCTGGTGGGGGAGCTGTTTTTT. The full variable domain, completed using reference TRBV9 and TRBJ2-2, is DSGVTQTPKHLITATGQRVTLRCSPRSGDLSVYWYQQSLDQGLQFLIQYYNGEERAKGNILERFSAQQFPDLHSELNLSSLELGDSALYFCASSTRGLVGELFFGEGSRLTVL.